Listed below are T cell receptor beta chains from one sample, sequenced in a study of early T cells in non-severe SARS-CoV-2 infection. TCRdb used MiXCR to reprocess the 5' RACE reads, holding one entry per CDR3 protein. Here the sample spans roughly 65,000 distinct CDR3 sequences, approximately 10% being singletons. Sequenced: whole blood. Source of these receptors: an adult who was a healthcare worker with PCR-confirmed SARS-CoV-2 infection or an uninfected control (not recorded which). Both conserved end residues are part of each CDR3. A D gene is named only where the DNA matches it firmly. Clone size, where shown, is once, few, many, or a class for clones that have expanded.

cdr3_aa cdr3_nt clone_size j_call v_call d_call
CATTDREMTDTQYF TGTGCCACCACCGACAGGGAGATGACAGATACGCAGTATTTT . TRBJ2-3 TRBV15 TRBD1
CSASHSGIQETQYF TGCAGTGCTAGCCATAGCGGAATACAAGAGACCCAGTACTTC . TRBJ2-5 TRBV20-1 .
CASSLGQELGELFF TGTGCCAGCAGCTTGGGGCAGGAGCTTGGGGAGCTGTTTTTT few TRBJ2-2 TRBV5-8 .
CASSRRGGLAGNEQFF TGTGCCAGCAGCCGTAGGGGCGGACTAGCGGGAAATGAGCAGTTCTTC many TRBJ2-1 TRBV27 TRBD2
CSASSGAAYEQYF TGCAGTGCCAGCTCCGGGGCGGCCTACGAGCAGTACTTC . TRBJ2-7 TRBV20-1 .
CASSPLTMLNTGELFF TGTGCCAGCTCACCCCTCACCATGTTGAACACCGGGGAGCTGTTTTTT few TRBJ2-2 TRBV18 .
CASRLQGTEAFF TGTGCCAGCAGATTACAGGGAACTGAAGCTTTCTTT few TRBJ1-1 TRBV2 .
CASSTADRHSYEQYF TGTGCCAGCAGCACAGCGGACAGGCATTCCTACGAGCAGTACTTC . TRBJ2-7 TRBV12-3/TRBV12-4 TRBD1
CASSPGSVSTGELFF TGTGCCAGCAGTCCCGGGAGTGTCTCCACCGGGGAGCTGTTTTTT . TRBJ2-2 TRBV28 .
CASSVRGVDEQFF TGTGCCAGCAGCGTGCGAGGGGTCGATGAGCAGTTCTTC many TRBJ2-1 TRBV9 .
CASSGGQGHEQFF TGTGCCAGCTCGGGCGGTCAGGGGCATGAGCAGTTCTTC . TRBJ2-1 TRBV12-3/TRBV12-4 .
CAISGYSGNEAQYF TGTGCCATCAGTGGCTATAGCGGGAACGAGGCCCAGTACTTC . TRBJ2-5 TRBV10-3 TRBD2
CSAGDRGLTGYTF TGCAGTGCTGGCGACAGGGGGCTTACGGGCTACACCTTC many TRBJ1-2 TRBV20-1 TRBD1
CASSQRGPAARNEQFF TGTGCCAGCAGCCAGAGAGGACCCGCGGCGAGGAATGAGCAGTTCTTC . TRBJ2-1 TRBV5-6 .
CASNTLDRMNTEAFF TGTGCCAGCAACACACTGGACAGGATGAACACTGAAGCTTTCTTT few TRBJ1-1 TRBV5-6 TRBD1
CASRNRDDEAFF TGTGCCAGCAGAAACCGGGACGATGAAGCTTTCTTT . TRBJ1-1 TRBV2 .
CASSQELGSTDTQYF TGCGCCAGCAGCCAAGAACTCGGAAGCACAGATACGCAGTATTTT . TRBJ2-3 TRBV4-3 .
CASSSLESETQYF TGTGCCAGCAGCTCCCTAGAAAGCGAGACCCAGTACTTC . TRBJ2-5 TRBV11-2 .
CASTDGLNTEAFF TGTGCCAGCACTGATGGATTGAACACTGAAGCTTTCTTT once TRBJ1-1 TRBV6-1 .
CASSVDLNTHTDTQYF TGTGCCAGCAGCGTAGATTTAAATACTCACACAGATACGCAGTATTTT . TRBJ2-3 TRBV9 .
CASSSGRTGELFF TGTGCCAGCAGTAGCGGACGGACCGGGGAGCTGTTTTTT . TRBJ2-2 TRBV2 .
CASSDEGISYEQYF TGTGCCAGCAGTGATGAGGGCATCTCCTACGAGCAGTACTTC many TRBJ2-7 TRBV2 .
CASSQDLLLEQYF TGTGCCAGCAGCCAAGATTTGTTGCTCGAGCAGTACTTC . TRBJ2-7 TRBV4-2 .
CASSFALNEQFF TGTGCCAGCAGTTTTGCTTTAAATGAGCAGTTCTTC few TRBJ2-1 TRBV28 .
CASSSKSAFTDTQYF TGTGCCAGCAGCTCTAAGTCGGCGTTCACAGATACGCAGTATTTT few TRBJ2-3 TRBV7-9 .
CASSGGSVYGYTF TGTGCCAGCAGTGGGGGATCCGTCTATGGCTACACCTTC . TRBJ1-2 TRBV25-1 .
CASSLEQGMEQYF TGTGCCAGCAGCTTAGAACAAGGAATGGAGCAGTACTTC . TRBJ2-7 TRBV7-9 .
CASSQGGGRGYSPLHF TGTGCCAGCAGCCAAGGTGGCGGGAGGGGGTACTCACCCCTCCACTTT . TRBJ1-6 TRBV3-1 .
CASSLRQGLQETQYF TGTGCCAGCAGCTTAAGACAGGGCCTCCAAGAGACCCAGTACTTC . TRBJ2-5 TRBV7-8 TRBD1
CASSYKGEQYF TGTGCCAGCAGTTACAAGGGCGAGCAGTACTTC . TRBJ2-7 TRBV6-6 .
CACGTVEAFF TGTGCCTGCGGGACGGTTGAAGCTTTCTTT . TRBJ1-1 TRBV30 .
CASSIGLAGGTGELFF TGTGCCAGCAGCATTGGACTAGCGGGAGGCACCGGGGAGCTGTTTTTT many TRBJ2-2 TRBV7-7 TRBD2
CASSLRPKSGRGRNEQFF TGTGCCAGCAGCCTGAGACCTAAGAGCGGGAGAGGGCGCAATGAGCAGTTCTTC . TRBJ2-1 TRBV5-4 TRBD2
CASSPDPSEAQYF TGTGCCAGCTCACCCGATCCCTCTGAGGCCCAGTACTTC few TRBJ2-5 TRBV18 .
CASKNSGLAVYEQYF TGTGCCAGCAAAAATTCCGGACTAGCGGTCTACGAGCAGTACTTC . TRBJ2-7 TRBV28 TRBD2
CASSLLSGGHNEQFF TGCGCCAGCAGCCTACTAAGCGGGGGACACAATGAGCAGTTCTTC few TRBJ2-1 TRBV4-3 TRBD2
CASRGQQNTEAFF TGTGCCAGCAGGGGACAGCAAAACACTGAAGCTTTCTTT . TRBJ1-1 TRBV6-5 TRBD1
CASSQPLADTKNIQYF TGCGCCAGCAGTCAACCCCTAGCAGACACCAAAAACATTCAGTACTTC few TRBJ2-4 TRBV4-1 .
CASNSRDPSTDTQYF TGTGCCAGCAACTCGCGGGACCCTAGCACAGATACGCAGTATTTT many TRBJ2-3 TRBV7-9 .
CSARVTGLHPADTQYF TGCAGTGCTAGAGTTACGGGACTTCATCCGGCAGATACGCAGTATTTT few TRBJ2-3 TRBV20-1 .
CASSLLQGASEQYF TGTGCCAGCAGCTTGCTCCAGGGGGCCTCCGAGCAGTACTTC . TRBJ2-7 TRBV7-9 TRBD1
CSARDPERTLPYEQYF TGCAGTGCTAGAGATCCGGAGCGGACGCTCCCCTACGAGCAGTACTTC few TRBJ2-7 TRBV20-1 .
CASSSAGGWTGELFF TGCGCCAGCAGCTCAGCGGGAGGATGGACCGGGGAGCTGTTTTTT few TRBJ2-2 TRBV5-1 TRBD2
CAWRQIYGYTF TGTGCCTGGAGACAGATATATGGCTACACCTTC few TRBJ1-2 TRBV30 .
CASSHLAGGAGELFF TGTGCCAGCAGTCATCTAGCGGGAGGCGCCGGGGAGCTGTTTTTT few TRBJ2-2 TRBV5-6 TRBD2
CSAISSGRSQGVADTQYF TGCAGTGCTATCTCTAGCGGGAGGTCCCAAGGAGTGGCAGATACGCAGTATTTT few TRBJ2-3 TRBV20-1 TRBD2
CASSPSTSGSPNEQFF TGTGCCAGCAGCCCGTCGACTAGCGGGAGCCCCAATGAGCAGTTCTTC . TRBJ2-1 TRBV7-2 TRBD2